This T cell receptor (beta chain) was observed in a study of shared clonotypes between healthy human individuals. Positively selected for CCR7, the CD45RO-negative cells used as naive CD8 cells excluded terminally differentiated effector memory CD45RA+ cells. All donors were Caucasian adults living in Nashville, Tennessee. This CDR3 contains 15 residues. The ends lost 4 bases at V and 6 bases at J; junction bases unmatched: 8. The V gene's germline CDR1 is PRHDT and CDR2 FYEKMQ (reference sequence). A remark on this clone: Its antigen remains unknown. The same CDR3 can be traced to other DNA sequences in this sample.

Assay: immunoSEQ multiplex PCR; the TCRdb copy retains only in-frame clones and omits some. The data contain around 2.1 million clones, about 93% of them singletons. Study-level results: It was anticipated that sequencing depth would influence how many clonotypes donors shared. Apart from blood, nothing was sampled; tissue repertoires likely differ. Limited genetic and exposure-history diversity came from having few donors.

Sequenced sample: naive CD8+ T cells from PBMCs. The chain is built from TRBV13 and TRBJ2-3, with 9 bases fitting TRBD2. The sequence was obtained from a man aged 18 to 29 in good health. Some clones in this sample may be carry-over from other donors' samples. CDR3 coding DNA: TGTGCCAGCAGCTCCGCTAGCGGGATCTCCGATACGCAGTATTTT. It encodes CASSSASGISDTQYF.